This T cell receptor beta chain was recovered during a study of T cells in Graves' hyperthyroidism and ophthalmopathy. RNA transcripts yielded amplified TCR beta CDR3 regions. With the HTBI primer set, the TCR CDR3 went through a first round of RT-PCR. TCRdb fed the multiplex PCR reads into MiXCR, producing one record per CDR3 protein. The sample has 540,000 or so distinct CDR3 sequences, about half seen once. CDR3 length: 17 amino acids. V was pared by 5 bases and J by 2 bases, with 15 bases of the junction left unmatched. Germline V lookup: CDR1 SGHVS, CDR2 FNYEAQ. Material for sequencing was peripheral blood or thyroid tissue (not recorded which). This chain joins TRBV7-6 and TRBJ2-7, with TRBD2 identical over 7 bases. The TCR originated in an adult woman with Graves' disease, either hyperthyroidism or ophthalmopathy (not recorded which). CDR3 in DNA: TGTGCCAGCAGCCAAGCTAGCGGCCTCAAATCGACCTACGAGCAGTACTTC. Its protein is CASSQASGLKSTYEQYF.